This T cell receptor (beta chain) originates from a study of T cells in localized non-small cell lung cancer. Study-level points and caveats: A median of around 60 clones ranked among the top 100 in tumor appeared in adjacent lung. Of the tissues analyzed, uninvolved adjacent lung showed maximal T cell clonality, greater than tumor. Higher blood T cell density went with longer overall survival.

Comments on this clone: The antigen is unknown.

This CDR3 comprises 13 residues. Trimming left V 2 bases short and J 8 bases short, with 10 bases between. Germline V lookup: CDR1 LGHNA, CDR2 YSLEER. Profiling relied on immunoSEQ multiplex PCR, and the TCRdb table lists in-frame clones only, not all of them. The sample carries about 24,000 clones, about 91% recorded once. The TCR comes from a woman aged 40-70 years with stage III lung adenocarcinoma. The specimen comprised peripheral blood mononuclear cells, sampled before any cancer treatment. The rearrangement uses TRBV4-3 and TRBJ2-1; D ambiguous. As DNA, the CDR3 is TGCGCCAGCAGCCAAAGCCTCAGGTATGAGCAGTTCTTC. It encodes CASSQSLRYEQFF.